Listed below are T cell receptor beta chains from one sample, sequenced in a study of T cell repertoires in cytomegalovirus infection. One entry per CDR3 protein, called by TCRdb with MiXCR from the reads. The table shows about 740,000 distinct CDR3 sequences, with under 40% occurring only once. The sample taken for sequencing was PBMCs. The source of these receptors is a human donor in good health (CMV status not recorded). Some clones in this sample may be carry-over from other donors' samples. Both conserved end residues are part of each CDR3. Each record gives: V gene, clone size, CDR3 length, D gene, J gene, CDR3 DNA, CDR3 protein. D genes are given only for firm matches. Rows give clone size only sometimes, using once, few, many, or a class for an expanded clone.

v_call: TRBV12-3/TRBV12-4
clone_size: .
cdr3_length: 14
d_call: .
j_call: TRBJ2-1
cdr3_nt: TGTGCCAGCAGTTTATCGGGAAGTAGCAGCGAGCAGTTCTTC
cdr3_aa: CASSLSGSSSEQFF

v_call: TRBV10-3
clone_size: .
cdr3_length: 18
d_call: TRBD2
j_call: TRBJ2-1
cdr3_nt: TGTGCCATCAGGGACACCGGGACTAGCGGCGGCTCCTACCATGAGCAGTTCTTC
cdr3_aa: CAIRDTGTSGGSYHEQFF

v_call: TRBV28
clone_size: .
cdr3_length: 18
d_call: TRBD1
j_call: TRBJ2-2
cdr3_nt: TGTGCCAGCAGTTCATGGACAGGGGGCAGAGAAAACACCGGGGAGCTGTTTTTT
cdr3_aa: CASSSWTGGRENTGELFF

v_call: TRBV10-3
clone_size: few
cdr3_length: 17
d_call: .
j_call: TRBJ1-3
cdr3_nt: TGTGCCATCAGGAACTCCGGGACACTCTTCTCTGGAAACACCATATATTTT
cdr3_aa: CAIRNSGTLFSGNTIYF

v_call: TRBV20-1
clone_size: .
cdr3_length: 15
d_call: TRBD2
j_call: TRBJ2-7
cdr3_nt: TGCAGTGCTAGTGGCGGGACGGGACTAACCTACGAGCAGTACTTC
cdr3_aa: CSASGGTGLTYEQYF

v_call: TRBV7-3
clone_size: .
cdr3_length: 17
d_call: TRBD2
j_call: TRBJ2-1
cdr3_nt: TGTGCCAGCAGCCCCCCGATACTAGCGGGGGGGCGCAATGAGCAGTTCTTC
cdr3_aa: CASSPPILAGGRNEQFF

v_call: TRBV27
clone_size: .
cdr3_length: 16
d_call: .
j_call: TRBJ2-2
cdr3_nt: TGTGCCAGCAGTTTTCCCAGGGACATGAACACCGGGGAGCTGTTTTTT
cdr3_aa: CASSFPRDMNTGELFF

v_call: TRBV7-9
clone_size: few
cdr3_length: 14
d_call: .
j_call: TRBJ1-1
cdr3_nt: TGTGCCAGCAGCTTAGCGCAACACCGCACTGAAGCTTTCTTT
cdr3_aa: CASSLAQHRTEAFF

v_call: TRBV4-1
clone_size: few
cdr3_length: 14
d_call: .
j_call: TRBJ1-5
cdr3_nt: TGCGCCAGCAGCCAAGATCGGGGGACTCAGCCCCAGCATTTT
cdr3_aa: CASSQDRGTQPQHF

v_call: TRBV7-4
clone_size: once
cdr3_length: 18
d_call: .
j_call: TRBJ2-3
cdr3_nt: TGTGCCAGCAGCCCCACCGGAGAGTTGGGAGACCTCACAGATACGCGGTATTTT
cdr3_aa: CASSPTGELGDLTDTRYF

v_call: TRBV14
clone_size: .
cdr3_length: 15
d_call: .
j_call: TRBJ1-2
cdr3_nt: TGTGCCAGCAGCCAAGATTACAGGCCTAATAATGGCTACACCTTC
cdr3_aa: CASSQDYRPNNGYTF

v_call: TRBV12-3/TRBV12-4
clone_size: .
cdr3_length: 15
d_call: .
j_call: TRBJ2-7
cdr3_nt: TGTGCCAGCAGAGGGGACTTCCGAAGCTCCTACGAGCAGTACTTC
cdr3_aa: CASRGDFRSSYEQYF

v_call: TRBV27
clone_size: .
cdr3_length: 14
d_call: .
j_call: TRBJ1-4
cdr3_nt: TGTGCCAGCAGTTCGAACAGGGTGTTTGAAAAACTGTTTTTT
cdr3_aa: CASSSNRVFEKLFF

v_call: TRBV7-2
clone_size: many
cdr3_length: 16
d_call: TRBD1
j_call: TRBJ1-5
cdr3_nt: TGTGCCAGCAGCTTAGCATTTAGGACAGGGGATCAGCCCCAGCATTTT
cdr3_aa: CASSLAFRTGDQPQHF

v_call: TRBV7-2
clone_size: few
cdr3_length: 13
d_call: .
j_call: TRBJ2-3
cdr3_nt: TGTGCCAGCAGCTTAGACCCCGACGATACGCAGTATTTT
cdr3_aa: CASSLDPDDTQYF

v_call: TRBV20-1
clone_size: few
cdr3_length: 14
d_call: .
j_call: TRBJ2-7
cdr3_nt: TGCAGTGCTGATGGGGGTGGGACCTCCTACGAGCAGTACTTC
cdr3_aa: CSADGGGTSYEQYF

v_call: TRBV20-1
clone_size: .
cdr3_length: 13
d_call: .
j_call: TRBJ2-5
cdr3_nt: TGCAGTGCTAGAGATCTGGGTAGGGAGACCCAGTACTTC
cdr3_aa: CSARDLGRETQYF

v_call: TRBV6-5
clone_size: .
cdr3_length: 16
d_call: .
j_call: TRBJ1-2
cdr3_nt: TGTGCCAGCAGTTTTAAGGGTACAGTCCGGATGAATGGCTACACCTTC
cdr3_aa: CASSFKGTVRMNGYTF

v_call: TRBV4-3
clone_size: .
cdr3_length: 13
d_call: .
j_call: TRBJ1-3
cdr3_nt: TGCGCCAGCAGCCAAGGGGGGTTGGACACCATATATTTT
cdr3_aa: CASSQGGLDTIYF

v_call: TRBV7-8
clone_size: .
cdr3_length: 15
d_call: TRBD1
j_call: TRBJ2-1
cdr3_nt: TGTGCCAGCAGCCCACGATGGGGACAGGTTAATGAGCAGTTCTTC
cdr3_aa: CASSPRWGQVNEQFF

v_call: TRBV7-2
clone_size: many
cdr3_length: 14
d_call: TRBD1
j_call: TRBJ1-1
cdr3_nt: TGTGCCAGCAGAACCGGGACAGGGTACACTGAAGCTTTCTTT
cdr3_aa: CASRTGTGYTEAFF

v_call: TRBV9
clone_size: .
cdr3_length: 16
d_call: TRBD1
j_call: TRBJ2-5
cdr3_nt: TGTGCCAGCAGCGTTAGGGACAGCGGACTTGAAGAGACCCAGTACTTC
cdr3_aa: CASSVRDSGLEETQYF